The text below deals with one TCR beta chain. This specimen belongs to a study of blood T cell repertoires in COVID-19. Per the original methods: Amplification with reference gene primers provided the estimates of nucleated cell counts. Sequencing was performed with immunoSEQ multiplex PCR; in TCRdb, only in-frame clones are kept and a portion is missing. The DNA was the basis for D and trimming; V, J and clone size are from that table. Here the sample spans roughly 150,000 clones, 80% to 90% being singletons. With 5 bases removed from V and 6 bases from J, the gap between germline ends came to 13 bases. Per germline, CDR1 SGHTA and CDR2 FQGNSA. CDR3 length: 13 residues.

This clonotype was obtained from a woman between 45 and 65 years old with COVID-19, enrolled during active disease. Sequencing was carried out using peripheral blood. This sequence joins TRBV7-2 and TRBJ1-2; a possible D gene is TRBD1 (5 bases). CDR3 sequence (DNA): TGTGCCAGCAGCCGAGGGGAGGCAGATGGCTACACCTTC. This codes for CASSRGEADGYTF. Full variable domain (outside the CDR3, taken from reference TRBV7-2 and TRBJ1-2): GAGVSQSPSNKVTEKGKDVELRCDPISGHTALYWYRQSLGQGLEFLIYFQGNSAPDKSGLPSDRFSAERTGGSVSTLTIQRTQQEDSAVYLCASSRGEADGYTFGSGTRLTVV.